The 14 T cell receptor beta chains listed next were all sequenced from one sample in a study of CD8 T cells in ankylosing spondylitis. Findings and caveats of the study: A motif in TCR beta, a set of roughly 8 highly homologous variants, appeared characteristic of ankylosing spondylitis blood.

Antigens of these TCRs are unknown. TCRdb ran MiXCR on the 5' RACE reads and lists one entry per CDR3 protein. The sample records about 800,000 distinct CDR3 sequences, 10% to 15% being singletons. Sequenced input: blood, either unsorted or a sorted T cell fraction (not recorded which). These receptors were collected from a male donor with ankylosing spondylitis.

This clonotype was counted only a few times. The V gene is TRBV12-3 or TRBV12-4, the J gene TRBJ1-3; D is unclear. The CDR3 loop spans 12 amino acids. V gave up 5 bases and J gave up 5 bases, with 7 bases separating them. In nucleotides, the CDR3 is TGTGCCAGCAGTCATCCCCGAAACACCATATATTTT. Translated: CASSHPRNTIYF.

This clonotype has more than one count but fewer than ten. V usage is TRBV6-5 and J usage is TRBJ2-2; no clear D gene. Trimming pared 4 bases from V and 4 bases from J, leaving 16 bases between. Germline values: CDR1 MNHEY, CDR2 SVGAGI. The CDR3 sequence is 16 residues long. CDR3 sequence (DNA): TGTGCCAGCAGTTCCTGGACGCCGTGGGCCACCGGGGAGCTGTTTTTT. Residues: CASSSWTPWATGELFF.

The chain has TRBV18 and TRBJ2-1; possibly TRBD1 for D (7 bases). The J call may be incorrect, as the DNA end agrees better with TRBJ2-7. Germline V CDR1 and CDR2: KGHSH, LQKENI. The CDR3 contains 16 residues. The CDR3 loop is CASSPPRAGGIYEQYF. In DNA form, the CDR3 reads TGTGCCAGCTCACCACCGAGGGCAGGGGGGATTTATGAGCAGTACTTC.

V is TRBV5-1 and J is TRBJ1-1, with D hard to call. The CDR3 loop spans 15 amino acids. V was shortened by 0 bases and J by 0 bases, with 9 bases between the two germline ends. Germline CDR1 and CDR2: SGHRS and YFSETQ. CDR3 sequence (DNA): TGCGCCAGCAGCTTGGAGGCAGACATGAACACTGAAGCTTTCTTT. This translates into CASSLEADMNTEAFF.

About this clonotype itself: One end of the junction is discordant with germline, which a read error may explain. The chain has TRBV7-7 and TRBJ2-3; 9 bases align to TRBD1. The CDR3 is 14 amino acids. CDR1 and CDR2 from the germline V gene are SSHAT and FNYEAQ (reference sequence). The CDR3 region is CASSTGTGPDTQYF. The CDR3 DNA sequence: TGTGCTAGCAGCACGGGGACAGGGCCCGATACGCAGTATTTT.

V gene TRBV20-1 combines with J gene TRBJ2-1; a possible D gene is TRBD2 (6 bases). This CDR3 region has 13 residues. V was pared by 3 bases and J by 8 bases, with 14 bases between. The germline V gene encodes CDR1 DFQATT and CDR2 SNEGSKA (reference sequence). This CDR3 is CSASPGEEHEQFF. The CDR3 DNA reads as TGCAGTGCTAGCCCGGGGGAGGAACATGAGCAGTTCTTC.

Only a few counts were recorded for this clonotype. The V and J genes are TRBV20-1 and TRBJ2-5; TRBD1 might be the D (6 bases). This CDR3 contains 13 residues. Deletions cut 5 bases from V and 2 bases from J, with 12 bases between. Germline V gene lookup returns CDR1 DFQATT and CDR2 SNEGSKA (reference sequence). Here the CDR3 reads CSAQTGLQETQYF. The DNA of the CDR3 is TGCAGTGCTCAGACAGGTCTACAAGAGACCCAGTACTTC.

In its sample, this clonotype was seen a few times. The rearrangement joins TRBV7-6 to TRBJ2-7, with 8 bases aligning to TRBD2. The CDR3 loop spans 15 amino acids. From germline, CDR1 is SGHVS and CDR2 FNYEAQ. Trimming took 1 base from V and 6 from J; bases not matched to a gene: 8. CDR3 nucleotides: TGTGCCAGCAGCTTAGTAGGACTAGCCCGGGGCGAGCAGTACTTC. It encodes CASSLVGLARGEQYF.

This clonotype was seen repeatedly, ten times or more. This chain joins TRBV5-1 and TRBJ2-1; possible D gene TRBD1, 6 bases. Germline CDR1 reads SGHRS; CDR2 reads YFSETQ. The CDR3 contains 15 residues. The V gene lost 6 bases and the J gene lost 5 bases, with 18 bases spanning the gap. DNA for the CDR3: TGCGCCAGCACCAAGGGACACGGTGGGAACAATGAGCAGTTCTTC. As protein: CASTKGHGGNNEQFF.

This clonotype occurred a few times. The V call is TRBV5-1, the J call TRBJ2-7; D gene uncertain. Germline V gene sequence: CDR1 SGHRS, CDR2 YFSETQ. V lost 0 bases and J lost 2, with 9 bases in between. This CDR3 has 14 amino acids. The CDR3 reads CASSLGTPPYEQYF. The CDR3 region has the DNA TGCGCCAGCAGCTTGGGTACCCCTCCCTACGAGCAGTACTTC.

This clonotype has ten or more counts. This chain uses TRBV10-3 with TRBJ2-1; D is possibly TRBD1 (5 bases). The CDR3 contains 16 residues. V lost 0 bases and J lost 0, with 9 bases in between. Germline CDR1 ENHRY, CDR2 SYGVKD. The CDR3 protein is CAISESARGSYNEQFF. Written as DNA, the CDR3 is TGTGCCATCAGTGAGTCCGCTAGGGGCTCCTACAATGAGCAGTTCTTC.

The J gene is TRBJ2-3, the V gene TRBV20-1; 7 bases agree with TRBD2. Trimming took 4 bases from V and 0 from J; bases not matched to a gene: 7. The CDR3 contains 15 residues. Germline V CDR1 and CDR2: DFQATT, SNEGSKA (reference sequence). The CDR3 spells CSATPRRGSTDTQYF. CDR3 sequence (DNA): TGCAGTGCTACCCCCCGGCGGGGGAGCACAGATACGCAGTATTTT.

The chain uses TRBV7-2 and TRBJ2-5; the match to TRBD1 covers 7 bases. This CDR3 has 14 amino acids. The V segment lost 5 bases and the J segment 4 bases; nucleotides outside the gene matches: 7. CDR1 and CDR2 (germline): SGHTA, FQGNSA. The CDR3 DNA reads as TGTGCCAGCAGCGTAAGACAGGGCCGAGAGACCCAGTACTTC. Its protein product is CASSVRQGRETQYF. The full variable domain, completed using reference TRBV7-2 and TRBJ2-5, is GAGVSQSPSNKVTEKGKDVELRCDPISGHTALYWYRQSLGQGLEFLIYFQGNSAPDKSGLPSDRFSAERTGGSVSTLTIQRTQQEDSAVYLCASSVRQGRETQYFGPGTRLLVL.

This clonotype was seen more than once but under ten times. The gene calls are TRBV29-1 and TRBJ2-1; tentatively, D is TRBD1 or TRBD2 (5 bases each). Deletions cut 7 bases from V and 9 bases from J, with 22 bases between. The CDR3 is 14 amino acids. Germline V gene lookup returns CDR1 SQVTM and CDR2 ANQGSEA. The CDR3 sequence is CSGGLLAASVEQFF. The CDR3 DNA follows: TGCAGCGGGGGGTTACTGGCCGCTTCTGTTGAGCAGTTCTTC.